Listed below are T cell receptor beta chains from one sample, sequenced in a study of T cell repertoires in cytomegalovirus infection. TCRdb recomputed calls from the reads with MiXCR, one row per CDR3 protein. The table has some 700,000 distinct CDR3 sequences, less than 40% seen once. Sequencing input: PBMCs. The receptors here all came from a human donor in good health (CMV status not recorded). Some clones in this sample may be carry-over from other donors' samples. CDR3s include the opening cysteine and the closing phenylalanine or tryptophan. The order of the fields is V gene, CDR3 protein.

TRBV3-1	CASSQLAGGANEQFF
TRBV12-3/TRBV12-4	CASSFIGNTGELFF
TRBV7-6	CASSRSIGGTNNEQFF
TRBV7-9	CASSYPKSGGYTEAFF
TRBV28	CASRSSGSQHSSYNSPLHF
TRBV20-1	CSAALDRSQHF
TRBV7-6	CASSLGPLIQETQYF
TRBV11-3	CASSSGDSEAFF
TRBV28	CASTTTGSQPQHF
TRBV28	CASSFPLKGSGNTIYF
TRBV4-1	CASSQERAGTFDYGYTF
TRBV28	CASSLQVQSAYEQYF
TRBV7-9	CASSPTSGVHTGELFF
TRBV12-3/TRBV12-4	CASSLKGLTEAFF
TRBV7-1	CASSSEGSVIGLPLHF
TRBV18	CASSPLLQLNTGELFF
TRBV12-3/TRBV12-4	CASSWTGGSEQFF
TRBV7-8	CASSLAGGDRIIYGYTF
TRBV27	CPSSPESRGAEGYTF
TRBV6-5	CASRAGGRSDTQYF
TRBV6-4	CASSDGGAADTQYF
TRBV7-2	CASSFPRVSGGPIDTQYF
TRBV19	CASSIQGGHNEQFF
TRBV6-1	CATAKLQNTEAFF
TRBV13	CASSHDGGDYGYTF
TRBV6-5	CASSPEGGEKLFF
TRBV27	CAAGPGSPRAFF
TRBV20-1	CSAHKGSYNQPQHF
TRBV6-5	CASTAYTGREETQYF
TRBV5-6	CASSGRGISPLHF
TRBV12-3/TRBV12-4	CASRQRGEKSF
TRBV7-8	CASSIYRDNTDTQYF
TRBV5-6	CASSFEGGQGYEQYF
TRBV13	CASKADRDYEQYF
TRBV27	CASSPWTSGGTGTQYF
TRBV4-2	CASSQDRRDKETQYF
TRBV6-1	CASRPIVQVSDTQYF
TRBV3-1	CASSRGLAGLYEQYF
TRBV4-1	CASSQGSGSLGEQYF
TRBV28	CASSLEGRAFF
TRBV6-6	CAPQRGTNEKLFF
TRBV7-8	CASSSERTDGYTF
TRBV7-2	CASSFSGQGAGEQYF
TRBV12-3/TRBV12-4	CASSPWVGQPQHF